Following are 16 T cell receptor beta chains from one sample sequenced in a study of shared clonotypes between healthy human individuals. Profiling relied on immunoSEQ multiplex PCR, and the TCRdb table lists in-frame clones only, not all of them. Of more than 2 million clones detected, 85% to 95% appear once; the ten largest clones hold about 0.13%. Sequencing input: naive CD4+ T cells sorted from blood. The subset here: CD45RA+ positively selected. The receptor source for this set is a man aged 18-30 years in good health.

The chain joins TRBV6-6 to TRBJ2-7, with D perhaps TRBD1 (6 bases). Germline CDR1 is MNHNY and CDR2 is SVGAGI (reference sequence). V was pared by 6 bases and J by 6 bases, with 21 bases between. The CDR3 extends over 15 amino acids. CDR3 residues: CASSKLGSGVGEQYF. The CDR3 DNA follows: TGTGCCAGCAGCAAACTTGGATCAGGGGTTGGCGAGCAGTACTTC.

This chain links TRBV11-2 with TRBJ2-5, with 7 bases lining up with TRBD2. CDR3 size: 14 residues. The J segment lost 1 base and the V segment lost 6 bases, leaving 5 bases of the junction unmatched. Germline CDR1 is SGHAT and CDR2 is FQNNGV. In DNA, the CDR3 is TGTGCCAGCAGGATCGGGGGGAGCCAAGAGACCCAGTACTTC. The encoded protein is CASRIGGSQETQYF.

V gene TRBV5-1 combines with J gene TRBJ2-2; D perhaps matches TRBD2 (5 bases). V was pared by 6 bases and J by 7 bases, with 16 bases between. CDR3 size: 14 residues. CDR1 and CDR2 (germline): SGHRS, YFSETQ. The CDR3 spells CASTPTEGNGELFF. CDR3 nucleotide sequence: TGCGCCAGCACCCCTACAGAGGGAAACGGGGAGCTGTTTTTT.

This rearrangement joins TRBV6-6 to TRBJ2-3; possible D gene TRBD1, 5 bases. The CDR3 extends over 14 amino acids. From germline, CDR1 is MNHNY and CDR2 SVGAGI (reference sequence). The V and J ends lost 2 bases and 1 base respectively, with 7 bases between them. The CDR3: CASSYGARTDTQYF. CDR3 in DNA: TGTGCCAGCAGTTACGGGGCACGCACAGATACGCAGTATTTT.

This clone was seen only once. This sequence joins TRBV7-9 and TRBJ1-2; 10 bases line up with TRBD1. V was clipped by 3 bases and J by 7 bases; unmatched bases: 8. The CDR3 is 15 amino acids. Germline lookup yields CDR1 SEHNR and CDR2 FQNEAQ (reference sequence). The CDR3 loop is CASSFSLGTGVGYTF. For the CDR3, the DNA is TGTGCCAGCAGCTTTAGCTTGGGGACAGGGGTTGGCTACACCTTC.

The chain employs TRBV7-9 and TRBJ1-1; the match to TRBD1 covers 9 bases. Germline CDR1 is SEHNR and CDR2 is FQNEAQ (reference sequence). CDR3 length: 19 residues. With 3 bases clipped from V and 4 bases from J, the junction kept 18 bases outside the gene matches. The CDR3 loop is CASSFTVGTGLTSGTEAFF. The CDR3 coding sequence is TGTGCCAGCAGCTTTACAGTTGGGACAGGGTTGACGTCCGGCACTGAAGCTTTCTTT.

With respect to this clone: This sample includes further DNA sequences coding for the same CDR3. The chain combines TRBV28 with TRBJ2-3; TRBD2 aligns across 8 bases. Trimming cost V 2 bases and J 3 bases; bases outside gene matches: 4. Looked up from germline, CDR1 is MDHEN and CDR2 is SYDVKM. This CDR3 has 15 residues. CDR3 amino acids: CASSLLGGGTDTQYF. The CDR3 DNA reads as TGTGCCAGCAGTTTACTTGGCGGGGGGACAGATACGCAGTATTTT.

The rearrangement joins TRBV18 to TRBJ1-4; D is possibly TRBD1 (6 bases). The V gene lost 4 bases and the J gene lost 4 bases, with 7 bases spanning the gap. Germline-derived CDR1 and CDR2 are KGHSH and LQKENI. The CDR3 loop spans 13 amino acids. Here the CDR3 DNA reads TGTGCCAGCTCACAGGGGGTTAATGAAAAACTGTTTTTT. Amino acids: CASSQGVNEKLFF.

V is TRBV5-1 and J is TRBJ1-2; D is possibly TRBD1 (5 bases). Germline CDR1 reads SGHRS; CDR2 reads YFSETQ. The V gene lost 0 bases and the J gene lost 2 bases, with 11 bases spanning the gap. The CDR3 extends over 15 amino acids. CDR3 loop: CASSLAWDGNYGYTF. The CDR3 nucleotides are TGCGCCAGCAGCTTGGCCTGGGACGGGAACTATGGCTACACCTTC.

This chain uses TRBV27 with TRBJ2-5; 8 bases line up with TRBD2. The CDR3 is 13 residues long. In germline, CDR1 is MNHEY, CDR2 SMNVEV (reference sequence). With V trimmed by 6 bases and J by 2 bases, 2 bases remained unmatched. CDR3 sequence reads: CASRTGGQETQYF. The DNA for the CDR3 is TGTGCCAGCAGGACGGGGGGGCAAGAGACCCAGTACTTC.

In its sample, this clone was seen a few times. The V and J genes are TRBV6-1 and TRBJ2-2, with D unresolved. CDR3 length: 14 amino acids. Germline CDR1 is MNHNS and CDR2 is SASEGT. Trimming shortened V by 7 bases and J by 1 base, and 10 bases separated the two germline ends. The CDR3 sequence is CASIARMNTGELFF. Written as DNA, the CDR3 is TGTGCCAGCATCGCGCGTATGAACACCGGGGAGCTGTTTTTT.

The V call is TRBV5-1, the J call TRBJ2-5; unclear D gene. V was pared by 5 bases and J by 3 bases, with 11 bases between. In germline, CDR1 is SGHRS, CDR2 YFSETQ. The CDR3 is made up of 13 amino acids. As DNA, the CDR3 is TGCGCCAGCAGGTCGGTAGGGAAAGAGACCCAGTACTTC. This codes for CASRSVGKETQYF.

The chain couples TRBV11-2 to TRBJ2-7, with 7 bases identical to TRBD1. The trim removed 5 bases at V and 2 bases at J, leaving 3 bases unmatched. The CDR3 loop spans 13 amino acids. Germline-derived CDR1 and CDR2 are SGHAT and FQNNGV. CDR3 loop: CASSRDSTYEQYF. The CDR3 nucleotides are TGTGCCAGCAGCCGGGACAGCACCTACGAGCAGTACTTC.

This rearrangement joins TRBV6-1 to TRBJ2-1, with 9 bases identical to TRBD1. The CDR3 runs 17 residues. Unmatched junction bases numbered 13, after V lost 3 bases and J lost 7 bases. Per germline, CDR1 MNHNS and CDR2 SASEGT. DNA for the CDR3: TGTGCCAGCAGTGAGCTAGGACAGGGGCCGACCAAAAATGAGCAGTTCTTC. This encodes CASSELGQGPTKNEQFF.

V usage is TRBV4-1 and J usage is TRBJ1-5; the D is unclear. V lost 3 bases and J 8 bases, leaving 8 bases between the germline ends. The CDR3 has 12 residues. CDR1 MGHRA and CDR2 YSYEKL come from the germline V gene. Here the CDR3 reads CASSHPSEPQHF. The CDR3 coding sequence is TGCGCCAGCAGCCACCCAAGCGAGCCCCAGCATTTT.

The chain employs TRBV18 and TRBJ2-7; D assignment may be TRBD1 or TRBD2 (5 bases each). Germline CDR1 is KGHSH and CDR2 is LQKENI. The CDR3 runs to 14 residues. V lost 6 bases and J 6 bases, leaving 18 bases between the germline ends. CDR3 in amino acids: CASSTGEGLVEQYF. CDR3 DNA sequence: TGTGCCAGCTCTACCGGCGAGGGGTTAGTCGAGCAGTACTTC.